This TCR beta chain was profiled in a study of OX40 agonist ivuxolimab in advanced cancers. Assay used: immunoSEQ multiplex PCR; TCRdb lists only in-frame clones, some missing. The sample records 100,000 or so clones, 90% to 96% being singletons. The material sequenced was CD4+ or CD8+ T cells sorted from blood, taken in a trial of the OX40 agonist ivuxolimab. The sequence came from an adult with an advanced solid tumor such as melanoma, head and neck, liver or kidney cancer.

Here the CDR3 DNA reads TGTGCCAGCAGCAACGGGGACAGGTCCTACGAGCAGTACTTC. Translated, it gives CASSNGDRSYEQYF. V gene TRBV21-1 combines with J gene TRBJ2-7; the listed D gene, TRBD1, was not tested against the DNA. TRBV21-1 has pseudogene status. The CDR3 has 14 amino acids.